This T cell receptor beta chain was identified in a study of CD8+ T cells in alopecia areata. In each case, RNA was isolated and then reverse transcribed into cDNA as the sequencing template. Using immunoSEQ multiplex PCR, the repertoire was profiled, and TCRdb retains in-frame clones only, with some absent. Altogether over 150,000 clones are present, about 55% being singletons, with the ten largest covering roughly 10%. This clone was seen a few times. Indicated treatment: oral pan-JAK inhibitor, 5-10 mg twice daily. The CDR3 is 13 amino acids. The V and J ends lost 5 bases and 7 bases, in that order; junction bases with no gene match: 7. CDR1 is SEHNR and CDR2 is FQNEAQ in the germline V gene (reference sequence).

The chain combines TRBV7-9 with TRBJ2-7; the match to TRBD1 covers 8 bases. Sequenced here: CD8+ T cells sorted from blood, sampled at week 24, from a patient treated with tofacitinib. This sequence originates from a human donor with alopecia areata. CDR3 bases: TGTGCCAGCAGCACCCAGGGGGCCGGGGAGCAGTACTTC. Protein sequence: CASSTQGAGEQYF.